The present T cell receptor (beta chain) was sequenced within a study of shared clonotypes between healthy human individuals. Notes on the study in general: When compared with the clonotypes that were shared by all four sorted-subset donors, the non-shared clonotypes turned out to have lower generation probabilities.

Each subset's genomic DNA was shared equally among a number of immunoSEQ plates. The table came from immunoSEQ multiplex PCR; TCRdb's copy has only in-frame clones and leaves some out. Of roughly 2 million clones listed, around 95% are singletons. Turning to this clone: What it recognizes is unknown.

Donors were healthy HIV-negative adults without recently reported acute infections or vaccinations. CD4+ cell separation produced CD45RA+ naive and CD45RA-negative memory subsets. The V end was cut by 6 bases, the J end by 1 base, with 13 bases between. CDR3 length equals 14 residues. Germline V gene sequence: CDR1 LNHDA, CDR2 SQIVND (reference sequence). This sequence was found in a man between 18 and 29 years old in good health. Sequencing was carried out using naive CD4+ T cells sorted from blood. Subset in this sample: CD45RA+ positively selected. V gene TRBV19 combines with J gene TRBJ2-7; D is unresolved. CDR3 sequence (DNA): TGTGCCAGTAGGACGACCTCGCGGTCCTACGAGCAGTACTTC. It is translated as CASRTTSRSYEQYF.